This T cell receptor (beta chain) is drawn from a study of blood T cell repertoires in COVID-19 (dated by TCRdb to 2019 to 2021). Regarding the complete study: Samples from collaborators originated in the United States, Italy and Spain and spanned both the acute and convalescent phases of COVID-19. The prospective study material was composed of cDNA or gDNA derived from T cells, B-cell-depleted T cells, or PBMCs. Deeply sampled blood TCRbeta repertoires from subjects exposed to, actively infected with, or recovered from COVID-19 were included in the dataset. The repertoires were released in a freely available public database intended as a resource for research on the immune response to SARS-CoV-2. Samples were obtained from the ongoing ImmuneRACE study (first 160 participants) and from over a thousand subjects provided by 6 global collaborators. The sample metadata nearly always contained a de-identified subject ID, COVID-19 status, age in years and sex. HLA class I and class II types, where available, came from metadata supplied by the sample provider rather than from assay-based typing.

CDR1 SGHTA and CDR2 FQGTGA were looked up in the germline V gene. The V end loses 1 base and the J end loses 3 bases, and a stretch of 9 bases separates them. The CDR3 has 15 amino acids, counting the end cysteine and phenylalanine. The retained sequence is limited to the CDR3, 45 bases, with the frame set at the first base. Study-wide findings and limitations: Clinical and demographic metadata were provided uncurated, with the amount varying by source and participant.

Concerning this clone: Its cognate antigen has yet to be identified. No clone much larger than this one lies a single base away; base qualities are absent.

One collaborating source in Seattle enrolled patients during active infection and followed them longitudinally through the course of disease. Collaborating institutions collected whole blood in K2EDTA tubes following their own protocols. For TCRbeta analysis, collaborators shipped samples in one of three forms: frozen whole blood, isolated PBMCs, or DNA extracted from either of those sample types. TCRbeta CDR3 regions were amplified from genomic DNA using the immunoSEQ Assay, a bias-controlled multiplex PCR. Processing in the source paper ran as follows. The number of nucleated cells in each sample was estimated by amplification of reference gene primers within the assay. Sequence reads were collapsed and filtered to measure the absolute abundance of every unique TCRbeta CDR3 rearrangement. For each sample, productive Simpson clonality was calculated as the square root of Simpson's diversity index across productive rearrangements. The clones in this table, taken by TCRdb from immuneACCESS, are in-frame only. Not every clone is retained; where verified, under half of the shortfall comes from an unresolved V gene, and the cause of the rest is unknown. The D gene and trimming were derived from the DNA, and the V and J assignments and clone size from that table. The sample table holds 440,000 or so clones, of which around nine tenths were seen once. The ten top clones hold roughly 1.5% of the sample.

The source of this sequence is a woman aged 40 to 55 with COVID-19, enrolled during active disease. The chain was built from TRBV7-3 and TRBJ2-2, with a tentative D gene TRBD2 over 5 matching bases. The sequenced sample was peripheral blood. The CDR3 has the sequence CASSLRARDTGELFF. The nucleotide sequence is TGTGCCAGCAGCTTAAGGGCGCGGGACACCGGGGAGCTGTTTTTT.